The TCR beta chain described here comes from a study of cytomegalovirus exposure and HLA in healthy donors (dated by TCRdb to about 2017). The study in broad terms: According to a later analysis, one platform produced both the 100 to 150 validation repertoires and the 720 or so repertoires of the first cohort. High-throughput TCR immunosequencing, statistical association of individual TCRs with disease status, and machine learning were combined to predict cytomegalovirus infection status. In addition to the first cohort of around 670 subjects, a separate validation cohort of about 120 different subjects was used. The aim of the study was to test whether cataloging public T cell receptors could identify signatures of past pathogen exposure. What the work shows at the level of the full study, not this receptor alone: The authors suggested that the approach could potentially be extended to other disease states and immunological phenotypes. Most TCR sequences were observed very rarely across donors, whereas some public TCRs were present in many individuals. The validation cohort had no HLA typing available for a later analysis, so co-occurrence within that cohort was assessed over all 120 or so repertoires. Of the cluster scores, about 94% were above 0 in a later analysis, which found that TCRs clustered in the first cohort also tended to co-occur in the 95 to 150 validation repertoires. The classifier was reported to diagnose cytomegalovirus status with high specificity and sensitivity in both the original cohort and the validation cohort. A few of the identified cytomegalovirus-associated TCR beta chains were confirmed in vitro to be specific for cytomegalovirus antigens. The study listed around 160 TCR beta chains as associated with cytomegalovirus.

Preparation of the library involved the immunoSEQ multiplex PCR assay. Per the source publication's procedure: A statistical classification framework was built for diagnosing cytomegalovirus status from the catalog of TCR beta chain sequences. This immuneACCESS table, as held by TCRdb, lists in-frame sequences with V and J called but not all clones. Of the missing ones, under half trace to an unresolved V gene in checked studies; the others have no known cause. V and J calls and clone size are those listed in that table; D and trimming were worked out from the DNA. This sample holds 90,000 to 140,000 clones; around 87% were observed only once. Of the sample, roughly 4% falls within the top ten clones. Taken from the germline V gene, the CDR1 and CDR2 loops are MDHEN and SYDVKM. From the cysteine through the phenylalanine, the CDR3 covers 15 amino acids. Only CDR3 DNA remains: 45 bases, in frame from the first base. Germline trimming amounts to 4 bases on V and 2 bases on J, with 6 as the count of junction bases outside the gene matches.

Separate from the roughly 700-subject first cohort, the validation cohort of around 130 subjects was the group to which the donors belonged. Concerning this clone itself: What this receptor recognizes is not known. Base qualities are not provided; no much larger clone lies one nucleotide away.

The chain uses TRBV28 and TRBJ2-5, and 8 bases in between align with TRBD1. This clonotype originated in a woman between 18 and 30 years old in good health and CMV-seropositive. The source material was PBMCs. CDR3 loop: CASSYRGARQETQYF. The sequenced DNA: TGTGCCAGCAGTTACAGGGGGGCGAGACAAGAGACCCAGTACTTC.